The rows below give T cell receptor beta chains drawn from one sample of a study of T cell responses to AZD1222 COVID-19 vaccine. Sequenced by immunoSEQ multiplex PCR; TCRdb stores in-frame clones only, minus some. Here the sample spans about 170,000 clones, 92% being singletons. The sample here was peripheral blood, taken on day 0 of AZD1222 vaccination. These receptors all come from an adult in good health. Both conserved end residues are trimmed from each CDR3. A D gene is named only where the DNA matches it firmly.

V | D | CDR3
TRBV9 | TRBD1 | ASSAPRGQPAYEQY
TRBV7-9 | TRBD1 | ASSSGTAYNEKLF
TRBV2 | TRBD1 | ATRWTGGTNEKLF
TRBV14 | . | ASSRIQGTEAF
TRBV30 | TRBD2 | AAGGGRVGADTQY
TRBV3-1/TRBV3-2 | TRBD2 | ASSQDVRERTDTQY
TRBV5-6 | . | ASSSGVPSYNEQF
TRBV5-4 | TRBD2 | ASSLGAGVSYNEQF
TRBV5-1 | . | ASSRGQETQY
TRBV12-3/TRBV12-4 | . | ASNLQQNTEAF
TRBV7-3 | . | ASSLNNRGAGYNEQF
TRBV5-5 | . | ASSLVGRDLETQY
TRBV18 | TRBD1 | ASSPQGQGVSPLH
TRBV6-5 | . | ASSPGGSQNQPQH
TRBV7-2 | TRBD1 | ASSPRTGVGNTIY
TRBV19 | TRBD2 | ASSRTSGSTYEQY
TRBV21-1 | . | ASSKAPRLARTQY
TRBV7-3 | . | ASSSPRVDSGLV
TRBV6-5 | . | ASSYSGSVYSPLH
TRBV11-2 | . | ASSLDRAYEQY
TRBV9 | TRBD2 | ASSVALGTINEQY
TRBV2 | TRBD2 | ASRIGTSGWDEQY
TRBV7-9 | . | ATGAGDEKLF
TRBV19 | . | ASSIRDTEPYEQY
TRBV7-7 | . | ASSPRGVGETQY
TRBV28 | TRBD1 | ASSLVLRTGGSSNQPQH
TRBV5-4 | . | ASSEDQATGELF
TRBV5-1 | . | ASSIPTGDSGNTIY
TRBV29-1 | . | SGGDTNQPQH
TRBV3-1/TRBV3-2 | . | ASSYYGPISIDNEQF
TRBV14 | TRBD1 | ASSLRGQGSPLH
TRBV6-2/TRBV6-3 | TRBD2 | ASSSGRSPAYEQY
TRBV11-2 | . | ASSLAPRSSGNTIY
TRBV5-1 | . | ASSLGPPGTDEKLF
TRBV7-9 | TRBD1 | ASSLPGQGAGTQY
TRBV5-4 | TRBD1 | ASSLGQGNTGELF
TRBV3-1/TRBV3-2 | . | ASSRARNSYNEQF
TRBV11-2 | . | ASSPLQLMNTEAF
TRBV19 | . | ASRWDVSNQPQH
TRBV27 | . | ASSPLGGWKQPQH
TRBV11-3 | . | ASSLGHGSGNTIY
TRBV7-9 | TRBD2 | ASSATSGGAYEQY
TRBV11-3 | . | ASSDRGSSNTQY
TRBV11-2 | . | ASSLAPAIFQETQY
TRBV7-2 | . | ASSLMGPNTEAF
TRBV28 | TRBD1 | ASSLRGQGLGQY
TRBV13 | . | ASSLRGGVNEQY
TRBV5-1 | . | ASSLSTDTQY
TRBV7-6 | . | ASSLGTRGIYEQY
TRBV13 | . | ASKVNTEAF
TRBV18 | TRBD1 | ASSQRDRGEQY
TRBV20-1 | TRBD2 | SASGLAGVPYEQY
TRBV27 | TRBD1 | ASKWTGPNTEAF
TRBV5-1 | TRBD1 | ASSLLSGTGGDVQF
TRBV6-5 | . | ASSYRPGSGLYEQY